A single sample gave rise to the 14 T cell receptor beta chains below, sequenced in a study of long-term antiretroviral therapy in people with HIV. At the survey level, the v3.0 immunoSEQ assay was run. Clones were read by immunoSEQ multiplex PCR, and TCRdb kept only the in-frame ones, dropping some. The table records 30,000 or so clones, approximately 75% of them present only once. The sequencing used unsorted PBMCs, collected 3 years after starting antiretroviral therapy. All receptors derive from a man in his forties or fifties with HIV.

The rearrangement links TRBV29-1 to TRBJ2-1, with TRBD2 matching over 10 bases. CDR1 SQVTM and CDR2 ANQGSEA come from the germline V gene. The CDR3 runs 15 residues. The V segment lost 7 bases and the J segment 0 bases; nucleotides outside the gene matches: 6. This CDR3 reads CSGSGGTSSYNEQFF. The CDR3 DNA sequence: TGCAGCGGTAGCGGGGGGACCAGCTCCTACAATGAGCAGTTCTTC.

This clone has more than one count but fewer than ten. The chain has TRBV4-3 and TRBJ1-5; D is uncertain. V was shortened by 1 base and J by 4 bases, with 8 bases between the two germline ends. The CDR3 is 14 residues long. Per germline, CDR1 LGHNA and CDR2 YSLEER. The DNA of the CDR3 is TGCGCCAGCAGCCAAGTAGGCGGTAATCAGCCCCAGCATTTT. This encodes CASSQVGGNQPQHF.

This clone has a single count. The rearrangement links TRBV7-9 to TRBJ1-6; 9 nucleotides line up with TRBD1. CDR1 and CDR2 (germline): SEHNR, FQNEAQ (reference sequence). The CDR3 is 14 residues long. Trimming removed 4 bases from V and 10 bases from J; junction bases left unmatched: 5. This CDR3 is CASSSGQGNSPLHF. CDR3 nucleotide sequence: TGTGCCAGCAGCTCCGGACAGGGGAACTCACCCCTCCACTTT.

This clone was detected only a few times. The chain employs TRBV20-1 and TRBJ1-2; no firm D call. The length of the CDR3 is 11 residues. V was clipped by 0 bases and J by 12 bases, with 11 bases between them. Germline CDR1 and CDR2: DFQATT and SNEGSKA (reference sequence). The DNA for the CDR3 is TGCAGTGCTAGAGATAAGCCGCTAAACACCTTC. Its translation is CSARDKPLNTF.

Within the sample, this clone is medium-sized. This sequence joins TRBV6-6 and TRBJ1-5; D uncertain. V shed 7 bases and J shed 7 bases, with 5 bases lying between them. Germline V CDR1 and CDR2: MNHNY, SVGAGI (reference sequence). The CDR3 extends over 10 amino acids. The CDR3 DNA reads TGTGCCAGCAACTACCAGCCCCAGCATTTT. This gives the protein CASNYQPQHF.

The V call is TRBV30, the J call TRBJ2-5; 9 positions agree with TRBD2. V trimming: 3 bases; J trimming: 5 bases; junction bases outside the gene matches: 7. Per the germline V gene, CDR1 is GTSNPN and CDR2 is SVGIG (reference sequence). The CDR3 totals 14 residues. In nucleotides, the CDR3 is TGTGCCTGGAGACCTGGCGGGAGGGGGGAGACCCAGTACTTC. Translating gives CAWRPGGRGETQYF.

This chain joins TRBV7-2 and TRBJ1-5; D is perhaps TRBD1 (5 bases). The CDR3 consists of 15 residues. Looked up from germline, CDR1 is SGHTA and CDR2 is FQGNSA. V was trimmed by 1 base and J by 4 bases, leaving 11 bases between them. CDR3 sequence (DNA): TGTGCCAGCAGCTTAGAGAGGGGCACTAATCAGCCCCAGCATTTT. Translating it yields CASSLERGTNQPQHF.

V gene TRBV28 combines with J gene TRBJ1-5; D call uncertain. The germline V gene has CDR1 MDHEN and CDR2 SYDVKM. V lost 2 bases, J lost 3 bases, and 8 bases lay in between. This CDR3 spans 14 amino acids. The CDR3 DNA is TGTGCCAGCAGTTTAGGGCAGCCCAATCAGCCCCAGCATTTT. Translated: CASSLGQPNQPQHF. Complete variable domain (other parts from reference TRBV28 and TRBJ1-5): DVKVTQSSRYLVKRTGEKVFLECVQDMDHENMFWYRQDPGLGLRLIYFSYDVKMKEKGDIPEGYSVSREKKERFSLILESASTNQTSMYLCASSLGQPNQPQHFGDGTRLSIL.

The CDR3 region is CSGTGDSNYGYTF. The DNA for the CDR3 is TGCAGCGGTACAGGGGACAGTAACTATGGCTACACCTTC. The chain employs TRBV29-1 and TRBJ1-2, with TRBD1 matching 7 bases. Unmatched junction bases numbered 6, after V lost 7 bases and J lost 1 base. The CDR3 extends over 13 amino acids. CDR1 is SQVTM, CDR2 ANQGSEA, per germline.

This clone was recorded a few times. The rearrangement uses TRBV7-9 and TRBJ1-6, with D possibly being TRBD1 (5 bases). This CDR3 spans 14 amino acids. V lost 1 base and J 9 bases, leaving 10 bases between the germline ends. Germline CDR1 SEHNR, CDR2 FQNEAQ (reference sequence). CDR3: CASSLGQGSSPLHF. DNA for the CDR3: TGTGCCAGCAGCTTAGGGCAGGGATCTTCACCCCTCCACTTT.

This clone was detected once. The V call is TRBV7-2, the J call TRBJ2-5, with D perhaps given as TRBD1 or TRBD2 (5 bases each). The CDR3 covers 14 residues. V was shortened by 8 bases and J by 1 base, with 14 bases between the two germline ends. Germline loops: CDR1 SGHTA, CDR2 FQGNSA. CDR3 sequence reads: CASGTYGAQETQYF. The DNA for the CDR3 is TGTGCCAGCGGGACCTACGGGGCCCAAGAGACCCAGTACTTC.

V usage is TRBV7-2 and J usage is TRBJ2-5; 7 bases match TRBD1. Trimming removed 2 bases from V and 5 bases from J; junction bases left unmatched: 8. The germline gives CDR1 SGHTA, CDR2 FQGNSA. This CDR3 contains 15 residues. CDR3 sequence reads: CASSLFVGGGETQYF. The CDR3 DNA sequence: TGTGCCAGCAGCTTATTTGTAGGGGGCGGGGAGACCCAGTACTTC.

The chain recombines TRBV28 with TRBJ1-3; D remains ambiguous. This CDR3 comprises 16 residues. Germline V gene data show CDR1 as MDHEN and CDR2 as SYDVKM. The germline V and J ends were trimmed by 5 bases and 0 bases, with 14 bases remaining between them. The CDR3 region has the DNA TGTGCCAGCAGTACCCGGCGCAGTGCCTCTGGAAACACCATATATTTT. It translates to CASSTRRSASGNTIYF.

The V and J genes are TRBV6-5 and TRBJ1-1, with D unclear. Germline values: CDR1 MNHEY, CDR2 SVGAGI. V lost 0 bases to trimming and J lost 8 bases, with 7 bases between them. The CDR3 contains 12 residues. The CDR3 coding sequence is TGTGCCAGCAGTTACTCGGGAGGGGAAGCTTTCTTT. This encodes CASSYSGGEAFF.